These T cell receptor beta chains were read from a single sample in a study of blood T cells in healthy people across ages. TCRdb called the 5' RACE reads again in MiXCR, with one record for every CDR3 protein. This sample yields 1.8 million or so distinct CDR3 sequences, of which 39% are seen a single time; more than 20% belongs to the top ten. The material sequenced was blood. The receptors were gathered from a human donor in good health. Each CDR3 is given with its conserved first and last residue. Each record gives: CDR3 DNA, CDR3 protein, V gene, D gene, clone size, J gene, CDR3 length. D genes are given only for firm matches. The size entry is marked missing in some rows and otherwise reads once, few, many or a size class.

cdr3_nt: TGTGCCAGCAGTCGAACAGGAATGGATCAGCCCCAGCATTTT; cdr3_aa: CASSRTGMDQPQHF; v_call: TRBV12-3/TRBV12-4; d_call: NA; clone_size: NA; j_call: TRBJ1-5; cdr3_length: 14
cdr3_nt: TGTGCCAGCAGCTCCAAGACAGGGTGGGAATATGAGCAGTTCTTC; cdr3_aa: CASSSKTGWEYEQFF; v_call: TRBV5-8; d_call: TRBD1; clone_size: NA; j_call: TRBJ2-1; cdr3_length: 15
cdr3_nt: TGCAGTGCTAGGGCGGTGGCCAAAAACATTCAGTACTTC; cdr3_aa: CSARAVAKNIQYF; v_call: TRBV20-1; d_call: NA; clone_size: NA; j_call: TRBJ2-4; cdr3_length: 13
cdr3_nt: TGCAGTGCTAACATCCCCACCTACGAGCAGTACTTC; cdr3_aa: CSANIPTYEQYF; v_call: TRBV20-1; d_call: NA; clone_size: NA; j_call: TRBJ2-7; cdr3_length: 12
cdr3_nt: NA; cdr3_aa: CASSFAGGNGYIF; v_call: TRBV7-9; d_call: NA; clone_size: NA; j_call: TRBJ1-2; cdr3_length: 13
cdr3_nt: TGTGCCAGCAGACGGACAGGTTCGGGGGGCTACACCTTC; cdr3_aa: CASRRTGSGGYTF; v_call: TRBV12-3/TRBV12-4; d_call: TRBD1; clone_size: NA; j_call: TRBJ1-2; cdr3_length: 13
cdr3_nt: TGTGCCAGCAGCTCTCCGGGGATGGGATACACTGAAGCTTTCTTT; cdr3_aa: CASSSPGMGYTEAFF; v_call: TRBV5-6; d_call: NA; clone_size: NA; j_call: TRBJ1-1; cdr3_length: 15
cdr3_nt: TGCAGTGCTAAGGAGGGGATGGCTGAAGCTTTCTTT; cdr3_aa: CSAKEGMAEAFF; v_call: TRBV20-1; d_call: NA; clone_size: NA; j_call: TRBJ1-1; cdr3_length: 12
cdr3_nt: TGCGCCAGCAGCTTCGGGACTAGGGGCACAGATACGCAGTATTTT; cdr3_aa: CASSFGTRGTDTQYF; v_call: TRBV5-1; d_call: TRBD2; clone_size: NA; j_call: TRBJ2-3; cdr3_length: 15
cdr3_nt: TGCAGTGCATGGGGCCCTGAAGCTTTCTTT; cdr3_aa: CSAWGPEAFF; v_call: TRBV20-1; d_call: NA; clone_size: NA; j_call: TRBJ1-1; cdr3_length: 10
cdr3_nt: TGTGCCAGCAGTGTCGACAGGGCGGGCAATGAGCAGTTCTTC; cdr3_aa: CASSVDRAGNEQFF; v_call: TRBV6-4; d_call: TRBD1; clone_size: few; j_call: TRBJ2-1; cdr3_length: 14
cdr3_nt: TGCGCCAGCAGCCAAGATGAATCCGACAAGGGGCCCCAGCATTTT; cdr3_aa: CASSQDESDKGPQHF; v_call: TRBV4-1; d_call: NA; clone_size: NA; j_call: TRBJ1-5; cdr3_length: 15
cdr3_nt: TGTGCCAGCAGCCCTCGGACTAGCGGGGGCACCGGGGAGCTGTTTTTT; cdr3_aa: CASSPRTSGGTGELFF; v_call: TRBV3-1; d_call: TRBD2; clone_size: NA; j_call: TRBJ2-2; cdr3_length: 16
cdr3_nt: TGTGCCAGCAGTGAAATTGGGCAGGGGGGACCCGAAGCTTTCTTT; cdr3_aa: CASSEIGQGGPEAFF; v_call: TRBV6-1; d_call: TRBD1; clone_size: NA; j_call: TRBJ1-1; cdr3_length: 15
cdr3_nt: TGCAGTGCTCGCGCCGGGACATCTGAAGCTTTCTTT; cdr3_aa: CSARAGTSEAFF; v_call: TRBV20-1; d_call: NA; clone_size: NA; j_call: TRBJ1-1; cdr3_length: 12
cdr3_nt: TGCAGTGCTAGGCGGGCTAGCGGGGTCTACGAGCGGTACTTC; cdr3_aa: CSARRASGVYERYF; v_call: TRBV20-1; d_call: TRBD2; clone_size: once; j_call: TRBJ2-7; cdr3_length: 14
cdr3_nt: TGTGCCAGCAGCTTGGGGGTCCATGAGCAGTTCTTC; cdr3_aa: CASSLGVHEQFF; v_call: TRBV11-2; d_call: NA; clone_size: NA; j_call: TRBJ2-1; cdr3_length: 12
cdr3_nt: TGTGCCAGCCGAAGGACTAGCGGGGAGGAGACCCAGTACTTC; cdr3_aa: CASRRTSGEETQYF; v_call: TRBV28; d_call: TRBD2; clone_size: few; j_call: TRBJ2-5; cdr3_length: 14
cdr3_nt: TGCAGCGTTGAATTTAGACGGGCGAACACTGAAGCTTTCTTT; cdr3_aa: CSVEFRRANTEAFF; v_call: TRBV29-1; d_call: NA; clone_size: NA; j_call: TRBJ1-1; cdr3_length: 14
cdr3_nt: TGTGCCACCGCACAGGGTATCGGCTATGGCTACACCTTC; cdr3_aa: CATAQGIGYGYTF; v_call: TRBV6-4; d_call: NA; clone_size: few; j_call: TRBJ1-2; cdr3_length: 13
cdr3_nt: TGTGCCAGCAGCGTAGTGAACAGGGCTGGGGCCAACGTCCTGACTTTC; cdr3_aa: CASSVVNRAGANVLTF; v_call: TRBV9; d_call: NA; clone_size: few; j_call: TRBJ2-6; cdr3_length: 16
cdr3_nt: TGTGCCAGCAGCTTACCCACAGGGGTTAGGGGCAATGAGCAGTTCTTC; cdr3_aa: CASSLPTGVRGNEQFF; v_call: TRBV7-2; d_call: TRBD1; clone_size: NA; j_call: TRBJ2-1; cdr3_length: 16
cdr3_nt: TGCGCCAGCAGCTTGGGCCCATCCACCGTCGGCTACGAGCAGTACTTC; cdr3_aa: CASSLGPSTVGYEQYF; v_call: TRBV5-1; d_call: NA; clone_size: NA; j_call: TRBJ2-7; cdr3_length: 16
cdr3_nt: TGTGCCAGCAGTGAAGCGAAGACAGGGGGTTATCAGCCCCAGCATTTT; cdr3_aa: CASSEAKTGGYQPQHF; v_call: TRBV6-1; d_call: TRBD1; clone_size: NA; j_call: TRBJ1-5; cdr3_length: 16
cdr3_nt: TGTGCCAGTGGCTCAGGACAGGGCTACGAGCAGTACTTC; cdr3_aa: CASGSGQGYEQYF; v_call: TRBV28; d_call: TRBD1; clone_size: NA; j_call: TRBJ2-7; cdr3_length: 13
cdr3_nt: TGCGCCAGCAGCTTGATACGGGGACCTGGAAACACCATATATTTT; cdr3_aa: CASSLIRGPGNTIYF; v_call: TRBV5-1; d_call: NA; clone_size: NA; j_call: TRBJ1-3; cdr3_length: 15
cdr3_nt: TGTGCCAGCAGTTGCGCCGGGACAAAGAACTCTGAAGCTTTCTTT; cdr3_aa: CASSCAGTKNSEAFF; v_call: TRBV6-2/TRBV6-3; d_call: NA; clone_size: NA; j_call: TRBJ1-1; cdr3_length: 15
cdr3_nt: TGCGCCAGCAGCTTGGGTCCCGCCCAGACTATGAACACTGAAGCTTTCTTT; cdr3_aa: CASSLGPAQTMNTEAFF; v_call: TRBV5-1; d_call: NA; clone_size: few; j_call: TRBJ1-1; cdr3_length: 17
cdr3_nt: TGTGCCAGCAGCTTAGGGACATCCTCATCTCACAATGAGCAGTTCTTC; cdr3_aa: CASSLGTSSSHNEQFF; v_call: TRBV7-3; d_call: NA; clone_size: once; j_call: TRBJ2-1; cdr3_length: 16
cdr3_nt: TGTGCCAGCAGACGCGGCCTAGCGGGGGGGTACACAGATACGCAGTATTTT; cdr3_aa: CASRRGLAGGYTDTQYF; v_call: TRBV6-1; d_call: TRBD2; clone_size: NA; j_call: TRBJ2-3; cdr3_length: 17
cdr3_nt: TGTGCTAGCAGCCTTACTAGCTCTGGGGCCAACGTCCTGACTTTC; cdr3_aa: CASSLTSSGANVLTF; v_call: TRBV7-3; d_call: NA; clone_size: many; j_call: TRBJ2-6; cdr3_length: 15
cdr3_nt: TGTGCCAGCAGCCAAGGAACTCAAGCTGGGGCCAACGTCCTGACTTTC; cdr3_aa: CASSQGTQAGANVLTF; v_call: TRBV3-1; d_call: NA; clone_size: NA; j_call: TRBJ2-6; cdr3_length: 16
cdr3_nt: TGCAGTGCTAGATCCCCTACTAGCGGGGGTTTCACAGATACGCAGTATTTT; cdr3_aa: CSARSPTSGGFTDTQYF; v_call: TRBV20-1; d_call: TRBD2; clone_size: NA; j_call: TRBJ2-3; cdr3_length: 17
cdr3_nt: TGCAGCGTTGGATTATTGCCCGGTCCCTCCTACGAGCAGTACTTC; cdr3_aa: CSVGLLPGPSYEQYF; v_call: TRBV29-1; d_call: NA; clone_size: NA; j_call: TRBJ2-7; cdr3_length: 15
cdr3_nt: TGTGCCACCAGCAGAGAACTGTCCCTGCAGCCCCAGCATTTT; cdr3_aa: CATSRELSLQPQHF; v_call: TRBV15; d_call: NA; clone_size: NA; j_call: TRBJ1-5; cdr3_length: 14
cdr3_nt: TGTGCCAGCAGCTTACCCACGGTGGACAGCAACTATGGCTACACCTTC; cdr3_aa: CASSLPTVDSNYGYTF; v_call: TRBV5-6; d_call: NA; clone_size: NA; j_call: TRBJ1-2; cdr3_length: 16
cdr3_nt: TGTGCCACCAGTGATTGGACAGAGGGAAGTGAGGAGCAGTACTTC; cdr3_aa: CATSDWTEGSEEQYF; v_call: TRBV24-1; d_call: NA; clone_size: NA; j_call: TRBJ2-4; cdr3_length: 15
cdr3_nt: TGTGCCAGCAGTTTTGACAGGGGGGGGGAGACCCAGTACTTC; cdr3_aa: CASSFDRGGETQYF; v_call: TRBV12-3/TRBV12-4; d_call: TRBD1; clone_size: few; j_call: TRBJ2-5; cdr3_length: 14
cdr3_nt: TGTGCCAGTAACTACAACACAGGGAACGAGCAGTACTTC; cdr3_aa: CASNYNTGNEQYF; v_call: TRBV19; d_call: NA; clone_size: once; j_call: TRBJ2-7; cdr3_length: 13
cdr3_nt: TGTGCCAGCAGCGCTAATGCCGGGACAGGGAATCAGCCCCAGCATTTT; cdr3_aa: CASSANAGTGNQPQHF; v_call: TRBV9; d_call: TRBD1; clone_size: NA; j_call: TRBJ1-5; cdr3_length: 16
cdr3_nt: TGTGCCAGCTCACCACCGGGCAGTCCTAACTATGGCTACACCTTC; cdr3_aa: CASSPPGSPNYGYTF; v_call: TRBV18; d_call: NA; clone_size: NA; j_call: TRBJ1-2; cdr3_length: 15
cdr3_nt: TGCGCCAGCAGCGGAATGACAGGGAACTATGGCTACACCTTC; cdr3_aa: CASSGMTGNYGYTF; v_call: TRBV5-1; d_call: TRBD1; clone_size: NA; j_call: TRBJ1-2; cdr3_length: 14
cdr3_nt: TGTGCCAGCAGAGCAACAGGGGGCCGAACTGAAGCTTTCTTT; cdr3_aa: CASRATGGRTEAFF; v_call: TRBV6-2/TRBV6-3; d_call: TRBD1; clone_size: NA; j_call: TRBJ1-1; cdr3_length: 14
cdr3_nt: TGTGCCAGCAGCGTAGGACCAGGGGGTGGGGCCAACGTCCTGACTTTC; cdr3_aa: CASSVGPGGGANVLTF; v_call: TRBV7-2; d_call: TRBD1; clone_size: NA; j_call: TRBJ2-6; cdr3_length: 16
cdr3_nt: TGTGCCAGCAGCTTGAGGCGGACCGGCCCGACCCAGTACTTC; cdr3_aa: CASSLRRTGPTQYF; v_call: TRBV13; d_call: NA; clone_size: NA; j_call: TRBJ2-5; cdr3_length: 14